A selection of T cell receptor beta chains follows, all from one sample in a study of blood T cell repertoires in COVID-19. Libraries were prepared by immunoSEQ multiplex PCR; TCRdb keeps only in-frame clonotypes and omits some of them. This sample yields 70,000 to 75,000 clones, of which under 95% are seen a single time; about a tenth belongs to the top ten. The source material was peripheral blood. These receptors were obtained from a human donor in a cohort sampled during active COVID-19. Each CDR3 is given with its conserved first and last residue. D genes are given only for firm matches. Some rows have no size entry. The others give once, few or many, or a class for an expanded clone.

TRBD2	TRBV2	-	TRBJ2-3	TGTGCCAGCATTCTAGCGGGAGCAGATACGCAGTATTTT	CASILAGADTQYF
-	TRBV2	-	TRBJ2-7	TGTGCCAGCAGTGAGGGGGGACACGAGCAGTACTTC	CASSEGGHEQYF
-	TRBV19	-	TRBJ2-2	TGTGCCAGTAGTGTGGACAGGAACACCGGGGAGCTGTTTTTT	CASSVDRNTGELFF
TRBD1	TRBV27	many	TRBJ1-6	TGTGCCAGCAGTTTATCGCCCCGACAGGGGAAACCCCTCCACTTT	CASSLSPRQGKPLHF
TRBD1	TRBV27	few	TRBJ2-1	TGTGCCAGCAGGCCCGGGGACAGGGACTACAATGAGCAGTTCTTC	CASRPGDRDYNEQFF
-	TRBV7-2	-	TRBJ1-1	TGTGCCAGCAGCTTAGGACTAGAGAACACTGAAGCTTTCTTT	CASSLGLENTEAFF
TRBD1	TRBV10-3	-	TRBJ1-6	TGTGCCATCAGACCGGACAGGGTGTCACCCCTCCACTTT	CAIRPDRVSPLHF
-	TRBV6-5	-	TRBJ1-3	TGTGCCAGCTTCATCCGACACACCTCTGGAAACACCATATATTTT	CASFIRHTSGNTIYF
-	TRBV27	-	TRBJ2-1	TGTGCCAGCAGCTCCGGACGGAGGAGCTCCTACAATGAGCAGTTCTTC	CASSSGRRSSYNEQFF
-	TRBV18	-	TRBJ2-7	TGTGCCAGCTCACCAAGCCGGGCCTCTAATGGTGCGGGGAAAAACGAGCAGTACTTC	CASSPSRASNGAGKNEQYF
-	TRBV7-9	-	TRBJ2-1	TGTGCCAGCAGCTATCGGGGCAATGAGCAGTTCTTC	CASSYRGNEQFF
TRBD2	TRBV4-1	-	TRBJ2-2	TGCGCCAGCAGCCAAGTAGTTTTCCGCGGGGGGGAGACCAAGAACACCGGGGAGCTGTTTTTT	CASSQVVFRGGETKNTGELFF
-	TRBV6-5	-	TRBJ1-1	TGTGCCAGCAGTCCAGACATTTACACTGAAGCTTTCTTT	CASSPDIYTEAFF
TRBD2	TRBV7-3	-	TRBJ2-1	TGTGCCAGCAGCTTAAAAACTAGCGGGAGAGTAAAAGACAATGAGCAGTTCTTC	CASSLKTSGRVKDNEQFF
-	TRBV5-1	-	TRBJ2-7	TGCGCCAGCAGCTTGGAGGTGACACAATACGAGCAGTACTTC	CASSLEVTQYEQYF
-	TRBV28	-	TRBJ2-2	TGTGCCAGCAGCCCGGGATTCCACACCGGGGAGCTGTTTTTT	CASSPGFHTGELFF
-	TRBV9	-	TRBJ1-1	TGTGCCAGCAGCGTAGAGCAGGGTGTTAAGTCTGGCGCTGAAGCTTTCTTT	CASSVEQGVKSGAEAFF
TRBD1	TRBV10-3	-	TRBJ2-7	TGTGCCTTCGGGACAGGCCTCTACGAGCAGTACTTC	CAFGTGLYEQYF
-	TRBV27	-	TRBJ2-7	TGTGCCAGCAGTCCTACTAGCTCCCACGAGCAGTACTTC	CASSPTSSHEQYF
-	TRBV18	-	TRBJ2-3	TGTGCCAGCTCCAAACTAAGCACAGATACGCAGTATTTT	CASSKLSTDTQYF
TRBD1	TRBV29-1	-	TRBJ2-7	TGCAGCGTGGACCTCGGGACAGGCGGCTCCTACGAGCAGTACTTC	CSVDLGTGGSYEQYF
-	TRBV27	-	TRBJ1-3	TGTGCCAGCAGTTCAGGGGAGGGCACCATATATTTT	CASSSGEGTIYF
-	TRBV24-1	-	TRBJ2-1	TGTGCCACCAGTGAACATCCGGGACCCCGGAGGGATGAGCAGTTCTTC	CATSEHPGPRRDEQFF
TRBD1	TRBV4-1	few	TRBJ1-4	TGCGCCAGCAGCCCAAGTTCAGCCGGGACAGGGGGCCGAGTGCTGTTTTTT	CASSPSSAGTGGRVLFF
TRBD2	TRBV29-1	-	TRBJ2-7	TGCAGCGTCCGGACTAGCGGGAGATACGAGCAGTACTTC	CSVRTSGRYEQYF
-	TRBV9	-	TRBJ2-3	TGTGCCAGCAGCGTAGAAGGGACTGGCACAGATACGCAGTATTTT	CASSVEGTGTDTQYF
-	TRBV6-5	-	TRBJ2-3	TGTGCCAGCAGCCGGAGGCCCGACACAGATACGCAGTATTTT	CASSRRPDTDTQYF
TRBD1	TRBV27	-	TRBJ2-5	TGTGCCAGCAGACGACAGGGACAGGGGCAAGAGACCCAGTACTTC	CASRRQGQGQETQYF
-	TRBV25-1	-	TRBJ1-4	TGTGCCAGCAGTGTGGATGGGGCTTACGAAAAACTGTTTTTT	CASSVDGAYEKLFF
TRBD2	TRBV7-9	-	TRBJ2-3	TGTGCCAGCAGCCAGACTAGCGGGAGGGCCTTAGATACGCAGTATTTT	CASSQTSGRALDTQYF
TRBD2	TRBV18	-	TRBJ2-1	TGTGCCAGCACCCCCCTCGGGGGGAATGAGCAGTTCTTC	CASTPLGGNEQFF
TRBD2	TRBV11-2	-	TRBJ2-3	TGTGCCAGCAGCTTAGTAGTGACTAGCGGGAGGGCCACAGATACGCAGTATTTT	CASSLVVTSGRATDTQYF
TRBD2	TRBV11-3	-	TRBJ2-1	TGTGCCAGCAGCCAGAGGGGCGGGGGGGTTTCCTACAATGAGCAGTTCTTC	CASSQRGGGVSYNEQFF
-	TRBV6-2/TRBV6-3	-	TRBJ1-1	TGTGCCAGCAGTTACTCGGGGGCAGGATTGAACACTGAAGCTTTCTTT	CASSYSGAGLNTEAFF
TRBD2	TRBV7-9	-	TRBJ2-7	TGTGCCGGTTCCGCTAGCGGCTCCTACGAGCAGTACTTC	CAGSASGSYEQYF
-	TRBV27	-	TRBJ2-1	TGTGCCAGCAGTCCGATTCCCTGGGACTCAACTAATGAGCAGTTCTTC	CASSPIPWDSTNEQFF
TRBD2	TRBV19	-	TRBJ2-7	TGTGCCAGTAGTAGCCTCGGGACTAGCGGAGGTCAGTACTTC	CASSSLGTSGGQYF
-	TRBV5-1	-	TRBJ2-1	TGCGCCAGCAGTAGGGGGGAGGGCCCAAATGAGCAGTTCTTC	CASSRGEGPNEQFF
-	TRBV4-2	-	TRBJ2-7	TGTGCCAGCAGCCAAGATGCGTCGGGAGAGCCCTACGAGCAGTACTTC	CASSQDASGEPYEQYF
TRBD1	TRBV5-4	once	TRBJ1-1	TGTGCCAGCAGCGTAGACAGGGGTGACACTGAAGCTTTCTTT	CASSVDRGDTEAFF
TRBD2	TRBV5-6	few	TRBJ2-1	TGTGCCAGCAGCTTGGGGGGCGGGACTAGCGGGATACATGAGCAGTTCTTC	CASSLGGGTSGIHEQFF
TRBD1	TRBV13	-	TRBJ2-2	TGTGCCAGCAGATCGCTTACAGGGGGCAGCGGGGAGCTGTTTTTT	CASRSLTGGSGELFF
-	TRBV6-5	-	TRBJ2-2	TGTGCCAGCAGTTACTCGAGGCGGACGAACACCGGGGAGCTGTTTTTT	CASSYSRRTNTGELFF
-	TRBV19	-	TRBJ1-5	TGTGCCAGTAATTGGGCGATAGACAGCAATCAGCCCCAGCATTTT	CASNWAIDSNQPQHF
TRBD1	TRBV7-2	-	TRBJ2-3	TGTGCCAGCAGCCCATGGACAGGGACAGATACGCAGTATTTT	CASSPWTGTDTQYF